This is a list of T cell receptor beta chains from one sample in a study of blood T cell repertoires in COVID-19. This table comes from immunoSEQ multiplex PCR, and its TCRdb copy is limited to in-frame clones, with some not included. Counted here are some 200,000 clones, roughly four fifths occurring once; the ten biggest clones make up 2.3%. The sample was peripheral blood. These receptors came from a woman aged 60 to 75 with acute or convalescent COVID-19. Each CDR3 is given with its conserved first and last residue. A D gene is named only where the DNA matches it firmly. Clone sizes are given selectively: once, few, many, or a class where the clone is expanded.

length | size | J | V | D | DNA | CDR3
14 | NA | TRBJ1-5 | TRBV28 | NA | TGTGCCAGCAGTTCCCCGGCGACAAATCAGCCCCAGCATTTT | CASSSPATNQPQHF
14 | few | TRBJ1-2 | TRBV7-9 | NA | TGTGCCAGCAGCTTAGTGGTTGGGCAGACTGGCTACACCTTC | CASSLVVGQTGYTF
15 | NA | TRBJ1-1 | TRBV15 | TRBD1 | TGTGCCACCCGGACAGGGTTCTACCTGAACACTGAAGCTTTCTTT | CATRTGFYLNTEAFF
15 | NA | TRBJ2-5 | TRBV19 | NA | TGTGCCAGTAGTATAGTGGCAGGGATGGTAGAGACCCAGTACTTC | CASSIVAGMVETQYF
13 | NA | TRBJ1-1 | TRBV6-6 | TRBD1 | TGTGCCAGCAGTTTAACAGGGGATACTGAAGCTTTCTTT | CASSLTGDTEAFF
14 | NA | TRBJ1-4 | TRBV9 | TRBD1 | TGTGCCAGCAGCGTAGCAGGGGGTAATGAAAAACTGTTTTTT | CASSVAGGNEKLFF
15 | NA | TRBJ1-4 | TRBV5-6 | NA | TGTGCCAGCAGCTTCGTCGGAACGCGGAATGAAAAACTGTTTTTT | CASSFVGTRNEKLFF
15 | few | TRBJ1-1 | TRBV9 | NA | TGTGCCAGCAGCCCGGTTCTAGGGGGGGCTGGTGAAGCTTTCTTT | CASSPVLGGAGEAFF
14 | NA | TRBJ2-4 | TRBV30 | TRBD1 | TGTGCCTGGAGTGGTCGACAGGGGGTATTGATTCAGTACTTC | CAWSGRQGVLIQYF
17 | once | TRBJ1-2 | TRBV5-4 | NA | TGTGCCAGCAGCTTGGACCAGGCCCCAGGAGGGAACTATGGCTACACCTTC | CASSLDQAPGGNYGYTF
15 | NA | TRBJ2-2 | TRBV7-6 | TRBD1 | TGTGCCAGCAGGGAACAGGGGGCGCTTACCGGGGAGCTGTTTTTT | CASREQGALTGELFF
16 | once | TRBJ2-1 | TRBV7-8 | NA | TGTGCCAGCAGCCCCCACAGGTGGGGCCGGCTAAATGAGCAGTTCTTC | CASSPHRWGRLNEQFF
14 | NA | TRBJ2-7 | TRBV6-5 | TRBD1 | TGTGCCAGCAGTTACTCTGACAGGGGTAACGAGCAGTACTTC | CASSYSDRGNEQYF
13 | NA | TRBJ2-1 | TRBV7-7 | NA | TGTGCTAGCAGCACTCAAAAGGGGAATGAGCAGTTCTTC | CASSTQKGNEQFF
18 | NA | TRBJ1-3 | TRBV3-1/TRBV3-2 | NA | TGTGCCAGCAGCCAAGATATCGGTACAGGGACCTCTGGAAACACCATATATTTT | CASSQDIGTGTSGNTIYF
15 | NA | TRBJ2-3 | TRBV4-3 | NA | TGCGCCAGCAGCCAAGAGAAGCGGAAAACAGATACGCAGTATTTT | CASSQEKRKTDTQYF
15 | NA | TRBJ1-6 | TRBV2 | NA | TGTGCCAGCAGTGAACGGGAGCAGGGACGCTCACCCCTCCACTTT | CASSEREQGRSPLHF
14 | NA | TRBJ2-1 | TRBV7-9 | NA | TGTGCCAGCAGCTTAGCGGGGGGTATGGATGAGCAGTTCTTC | CASSLAGGMDEQFF
13 | NA | TRBJ1-2 | TRBV11-1 | TRBD1 | TGTGCCAGCAGCCCAGGGGGAACCTATGGCTACACCTTC | CASSPGGTYGYTF
13 | NA | TRBJ1-6 | TRBV2 | NA | TGTGCCAGCAGGGGGACTATTAATTCACCCCTCCACTTT | CASRGTINSPLHF
18 | NA | TRBJ1-3 | TRBV7-8 | NA | TGTGCCAGCAGCTTAGGGGGAGGGACGAACTACTTGGCAAACACCATATATTTT | CASSLGGGTNYLANTIYF
12 | NA | TRBJ2-7 | TRBV11-2 | NA | TGTGCCAGCAGCTTATTAGACTACGAGCAGTACTTC | CASSLLDYEQYF
15 | NA | TRBJ1-6 | TRBV3-1/TRBV3-2 | TRBD1 | TGTGCCAGCACCGGTCAAGGGACAGCTAATTCACCCCTCCACTTT | CASTGQGTANSPLHF
12 | NA | TRBJ1-2 | TRBV28 | NA | TGTGCCAGCAGTTCGACGAGGCATGGCTACACCTTC | CASSSTRHGYTF